The 2 T cell receptor beta chains listed next were all sequenced from one sample in a study of primary melanoma T cells and metastatic recurrence. Only in-frame clones appear in the TCRdb table, and some are missing; sequencing was by immunoSEQ multiplex PCR. Of 1,000 or so clones listed, under 80% were seen once; the top ten hold about 4.3%. The sequenced material came from melanoma tumor tissue. All receptors derive from a human donor with melanoma.

J is TRBJ2-5 and V is TRBV23-1; D is perhaps TRBD1 (6 bases). TRBV23-1 is an ORF, and what it does is uncertain. The CDR3 totals 15 residues. The V gene lost 6 bases and the J gene lost 3 bases, with 17 bases spanning the gap. The CDR3 DNA follows: TGCGCCAGCAGCCAAGAACTCTACAGGGAAGAGACCCAGTACTTC. Its translation is CASSQELYREETQYF.

The chain is built from TRBV19 and TRBJ2-7; D may match TRBD1 or TRBD2 (6 bases each). CDR1 and CDR2 (germline): LNHDA, SQIVND (reference sequence). Trimming took 5 bases from V and 4 from J, leaving 12 bases between them. The CDR3 runs to 13 residues. The CDR3 DNA reads as TGTGCCAGTAGTTCGGGGGCAGGGTACGAGCAGTACTTC. Protein sequence: CASSSGAGYEQYF.